This entry is about one T cell receptor (beta chain). The data were taken from a study of blood T cell repertoires in COVID-19. On the study more broadly: The origin of the acute and convalescent COVID-19 samples was the United States, Italy and Spain. In each case, the material was cDNA or gDNA derived from T cells, B-cell-depleted T cells, or PBMCs.

Per the authors' pipeline: Amplifying reference gene primers gave estimates of nucleated cell counts. Generated by immunoSEQ multiplex PCR, the TCRdb table keeps only in-frame clones and is missing some. Clone size and V and J calls were adopted from that table, with D and trimming inferred from the DNA. The table lists roughly 15,000 clones, 87% of them singletons. The sequencing input was peripheral blood. This sequence was found in a man aged 50 to 60 with active COVID-19.

In nucleotides, the CDR3 is TGTGCCAGCAGACCGAAAGGACAGGGTGACTATGGCTACACCTTC. It encodes CASRPKGQGDYGYTF. This sequence joins TRBV5-4 and TRBJ1-2; 8 positions match TRBD1. Trimming at V came to 5 bases and at J to 3 bases, leaving 9 bases not matched to a gene. CDR3 length equals 15 residues. CDR1 and CDR2 from the germline V gene are SGHNT and YYREEE (reference sequence).